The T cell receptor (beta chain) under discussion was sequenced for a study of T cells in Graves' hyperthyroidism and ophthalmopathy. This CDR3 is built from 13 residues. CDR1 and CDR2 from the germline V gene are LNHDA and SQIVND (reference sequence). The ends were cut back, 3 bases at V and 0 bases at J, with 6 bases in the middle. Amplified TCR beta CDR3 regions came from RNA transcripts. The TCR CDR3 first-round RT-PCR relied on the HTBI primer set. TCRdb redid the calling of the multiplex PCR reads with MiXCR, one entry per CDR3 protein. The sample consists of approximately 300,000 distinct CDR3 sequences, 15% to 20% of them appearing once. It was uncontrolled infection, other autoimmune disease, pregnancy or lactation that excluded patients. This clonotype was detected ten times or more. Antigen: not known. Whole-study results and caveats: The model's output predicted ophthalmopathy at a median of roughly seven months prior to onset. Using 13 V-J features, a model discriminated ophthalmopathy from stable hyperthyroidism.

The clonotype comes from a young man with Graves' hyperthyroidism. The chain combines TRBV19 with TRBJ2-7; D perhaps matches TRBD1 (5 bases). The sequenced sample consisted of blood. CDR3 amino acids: CASSIQGSYEQYF. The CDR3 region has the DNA TGTGCCAGTAGTATCCAGGGCTCCTACGAGCAGTACTTC.